Presented here are 15 T cell receptor beta chains from one specimen sequenced in a study of shared clonotypes between healthy human individuals. TCRdb's copy holds only in-frame clones and misses some; the assay was immunoSEQ multiplex PCR. The sample contains 2 million to 3 million clones, 93% of which appear only once. What was sequenced was naive CD4+ T cells from PBMCs. The sample's subset: CD45RA+ positively selected. The receptors come from a man between 18 and 29 years old in good health. Some clones in this sample may be carry-over from other donors' samples.

The V and J genes are TRBV29-1 and TRBJ2-7, with 15 nucleotides matching TRBD2. Per the germline V gene, CDR1 is SQVTM and CDR2 is ANQGSEA. The CDR3 is 14 amino acids. After removal of 8 bases from V and 6 bases from J, the junction contained 8 bases not matched to a gene. In DNA form, the CDR3 reads TGCAGCATAGCAGGACTAGCGGGGGGGGTCGAGCAGTACTTC. Translation gives CSIAGLAGGVEQYF.

This chain uses TRBV29-1 with TRBJ2-5; perhaps D is TRBD1 or TRBD2 (5 bases each). The tail of the sequence fits TRBJ2-7 better, so the J call may be wrong. Germline CDR1 and CDR2: SQVTM and ANQGSEA. The CDR3 consists of 15 residues. The CDR3 DNA follows: TGCAGCGTCCGGATCGGGGCCGCTCAATCCTACGAGCAGTACTTC. It is translated as CSVRIGAAQSYEQYF.

The V and J genes are TRBV19 and TRBJ2-3; 12 bases map to TRBD2. Germline V gene data show CDR1 as LNHDA and CDR2 as SQIVND (reference sequence). The CDR3 is 17 amino acids. Trimming cost V 5 bases and J 4 bases; bases outside gene matches: 10. The CDR3 region is CASSDRLAGVSPDTQYF. CDR3 coding DNA: TGTGCCAGTAGTGACCGACTAGCGGGAGTAAGCCCAGATACGCAGTATTTT.

This clone was detected only a few times. V and J are TRBV30 and TRBJ1-1; the D gene is possibly TRBD1 (6 bases). Germline CDR1 and CDR2: GTSNPN and SVGIG (reference sequence). V lost 4 bases to trimming and J lost 9 bases, with 15 bases between them. The CDR3 covers 12 residues. As DNA, the CDR3 is TGTGCCTGGATGGGCTGGACAGTTAAAGCTTTCTTT. This sequence encodes CAWMGWTVKAFF.

The chain has TRBV19 and TRBJ2-1; D might be TRBD2 (6 bases). Germline CDR1 LNHDA, CDR2 SQIVND (reference sequence). Trimming cost V 6 bases and J 10 bases, with 16 bases left between them. The CDR3 is 13 amino acids. Here the CDR3 reads CASRRAFGGEQFF. DNA of the CDR3: TGTGCCAGTAGAAGGGCCTTCGGAGGGGAGCAGTTCTTC.

CDR3: CASSKKETGELFF. CDR3 sequence (DNA): TGTGCCAGCAGCAAAAAGGAGACCGGGGAGCTGTTTTTT. This rearrangement joins TRBV7-3 to TRBJ2-2, with D hard to call. The CDR3 contains 13 residues. Trimming took 5 bases from V and 5 from J, leaving 9 bases between them. Germline-derived CDR1 and CDR2 are SGHTA and FQGTGA.

The chain has TRBV2 and TRBJ2-3, with 15 bases fitting TRBD2. This CDR3 region has 17 residues. Germline V gene sequence: CDR1 SNHLY, CDR2 FYNNEI. V lost 6 bases to trimming and J lost 3 bases; unmatched junction nucleotides: 7. The CDR3, as DNA: TGTGCCAGCAGAGGACTAGCGGGAGGGGTGAGGACAGATACGCAGTATTTT. Translating gives CASRGLAGGVRTDTQYF.

Written as DNA, the CDR3 is TGTGCCAGCAGTTACGGGAGCGGGAGTAGTTACGAGCAGTACTTC. This translates into CASSYGSGSSYEQYF. The V call is TRBV6-6, the J call TRBJ2-7, with 8 bases identical to TRBD2. Germline V gene sequence: CDR1 MNHNY, CDR2 SVGAGI (reference sequence). Trimming removed 2 bases from V and 4 bases from J; junction bases left unmatched: 7. The CDR3 has 15 amino acids.

The chain has TRBV4-1 and TRBJ2-5, with 11 bases aligning to TRBD2. V lost 1 base to trimming and J lost 5 bases; unmatched junction nucleotides: 9. CDR1 is MGHRA, CDR2 YSYEKL, per germline. The CDR3 is 17 residues long. CDR3 nucleotide sequence: TGCGCCAGCAGCCAAGCTTCTAGCGGGAGGCCTCGGGAGACCCAGTACTTC. Protein: CASSQASSGRPRETQYF.

The V call is TRBV10-2, the J call TRBJ2-7, with 7 bases lining up with TRBD1. The CDR3 loop spans 14 amino acids. The trim removed 6 bases at V and 2 bases at J, leaving 7 bases unmatched. Germline CDR1 and CDR2: WSHSY and SAAADI. Written as DNA, the CDR3 is TGCGCCAGCAGAGGCAGGGGGAGAGCCTACGAGCAGTACTTC. Protein: CASRGRGRAYEQYF.

The chain uses TRBV6-5 and TRBJ2-1; 9 bases match TRBD1. V gave up 4 bases and J gave up 2 bases; unmatched junction bases: 6. In germline, CDR1 is MNHEY, CDR2 SVGAGI. CDR3 length equals 16 residues. The CDR3 protein is CASSSTGGEAYNEQFF. CDR3 DNA sequence: TGTGCCAGCAGTTCAACAGGGGGCGAAGCCTACAATGAGCAGTTCTTC.

The chain carries TRBV13 and TRBJ1-2; D unclear. Germline values: CDR1 PRHDT, CDR2 FYEKMQ (reference sequence). The length of the CDR3 is 14 residues. The ends were cut back, 6 bases at V and 4 bases at J, with 15 bases in the middle. The CDR3 nucleotides read TGTGCCAGCAGACCCGGCGGGAAAGGCTATGGCTACACCTTC. This sequence encodes CASRPGGKGYGYTF.

This chain uses TRBV6-1 with TRBJ1-3; weak D call: TRBD1 (6 bases). V was clipped by 2 bases and J by 2 bases, with 16 bases between them. This CDR3 contains 17 residues. The germline V gene encodes CDR1 MNHNS and CDR2 SASEGT. The CDR3 bases are TGTGCCAGCAGTGAATACAACCCAGGGGCTGCTGGAAACACCATATATTTT. It is translated as CASSEYNPGAAGNTIYF.

The chain employs TRBV6-1 and TRBJ2-7; 11 bases map to TRBD2. The CDR3 loop spans 15 amino acids. The germline gives CDR1 MNHNS, CDR2 SASEGT. V lost 8 bases, J lost 6 bases, and 12 bases stayed unmatched. This CDR3 is CASQDQRLAGTEQYF. The CDR3 DNA sequence: TGTGCCAGCCAAGACCAGCGACTAGCGGGAACCGAGCAGTACTTC.

The V call is TRBV28, the J call TRBJ1-2, with D unresolved. Trimming removed 2 bases at V and 6 bases at J, with 13 bases between. CDR3 length equals 14 residues. The germline CDR1 and CDR2 sequences are MDHEN and SYDVKM. Written as DNA, the CDR3 is TGTGCCAGCAGTTTACTAAATGCGGGGAATGGCTACACCTTC. Translation gives CASSLLNAGNGYTF.